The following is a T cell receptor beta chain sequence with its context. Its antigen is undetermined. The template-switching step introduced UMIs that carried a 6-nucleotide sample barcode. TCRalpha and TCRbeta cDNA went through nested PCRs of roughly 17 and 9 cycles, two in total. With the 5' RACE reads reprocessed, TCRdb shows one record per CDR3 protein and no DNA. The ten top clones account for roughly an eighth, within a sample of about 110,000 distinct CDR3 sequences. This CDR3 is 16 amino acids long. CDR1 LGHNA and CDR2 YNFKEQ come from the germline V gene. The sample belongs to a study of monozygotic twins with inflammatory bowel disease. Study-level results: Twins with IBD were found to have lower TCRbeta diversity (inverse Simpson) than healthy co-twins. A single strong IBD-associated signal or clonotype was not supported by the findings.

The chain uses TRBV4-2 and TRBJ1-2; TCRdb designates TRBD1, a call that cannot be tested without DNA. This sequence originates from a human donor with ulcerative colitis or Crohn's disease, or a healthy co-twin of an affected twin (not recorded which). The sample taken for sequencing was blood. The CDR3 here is CASSQAPGQGEGGYTF.